What follows are 32 T cell receptor beta chains derived from one specimen sequenced in a study of cytomegalovirus exposure and HLA in healthy donors. Assay used: immunoSEQ multiplex PCR; TCRdb lists only in-frame clones, some missing. Of some 76,000 clones in the sample, approximately 94% are singletons; the top ten hold 2.5% to 3.5%. Sequencing was done on a sample of PBMCs. The receptors derive from a woman under 30 in good health and CMV-seropositive.

V gene TRBV4-2 combines with J gene TRBJ1-2; 8 bases line up with TRBD1. The CDR3 contains 13 residues. Germline CDR1 and CDR2: LGHNA and YNFKEQ. The trim removed 2 bases at V and 7 bases at J, leaving 3 bases unmatched. This chain's CDR3 is CASSQSQGAGYTF. The CDR3 nucleotides are TGTGCCAGCAGCCAATCTCAGGGGGCTGGCTACACCTTC.

The gene calls are TRBV19 and TRBJ1-1; no clear D. The V gene lost 1 base and the J gene lost 10 bases, with 16 bases spanning the gap. Germline V gene data show CDR1 as LNHDA and CDR2 as SQIVND (reference sequence). This CDR3 has 14 amino acids. DNA for the CDR3: TGTGCCAGTAGTATAGGGTCCGACAACGTAGGAGCTTTCTTT. As protein: CASSIGSDNVGAFF.

V gene TRBV23-1 combines with J gene TRBJ1-1; the D gene is possibly TRBD1 (5 bases). TRBV23-1 carries the ORF label, with uncertain function. This CDR3 spans 16 amino acids. V was cut by 3 bases and J by 0 bases, with 14 bases left in between. For the CDR3, the DNA is TGCGCCAGCAGTCATTCGGGCCGACAGTTGAACACTGAAGCTTTCTTT. Translating gives CASSHSGRQLNTEAFF.

V usage is TRBV11-2 and J usage is TRBJ1-2; 9 bases match TRBD1. V lost 4 bases, J lost 7 bases, and 7 bases stayed unmatched. The CDR3 is 14 amino acids. CDR1 is SGHAT and CDR2 is FQNNGV in the germline V gene. The CDR3 spells CASSSLRDRVGYTF. The CDR3 DNA is TGTGCCAGCAGCTCCCTTCGGGACAGGGTTGGCTACACCTTC. Combining the CDR3 with reference TRBV11-2 and TRBJ1-2 gives the whole variable domain EAGVAQSPRYKIIEKRQSVAFWCNPISGHATLYWYQQILGQGPKLLIQFQNNGVVDDSQLPKDRFSAERLKGVDSTLKIQPAKLEDSAVYLCASSSLRDRVGYTFGSGTRLTVV.

This sequence joins TRBV4-2 and TRBJ1-6; TRBD1 might be the D (6 bases). V was shortened by 4 bases and J by 4 bases, with 14 bases between the two germline ends. CDR3 length: 16 amino acids. CDR1 LGHNA and CDR2 YNFKEQ come from the germline V gene. The CDR3 sequence: CASSPYNRVYNSPLHF. CDR3 bases: TGTGCCAGCAGCCCCTATAACAGGGTGTATAATTCACCCCTCCACTTT.

This clone is a singleton in its sample. The chain carries TRBV7-2 and TRBJ1-6; 9 bases match TRBD1. Unmatched junction bases numbered 2, after V lost 4 bases and J lost 7 bases. The germline CDR1 and CDR2 sequences are SGHTA and FQGNSA. The CDR3 sequence is 14 residues long. CDR3 sequence (DNA): TGTGCCAGCAGCTCCGGGACAGGGAATTCACCCCTCCACTTT. Translation: CASSSGTGNSPLHF.

This chain connects TRBV28 to TRBJ1-4; D is uncertain. The CDR3 spans 15 residues. The V end was cut by 3 bases, the J end by 0 bases, with 8 bases between. Germline V gives CDR1 MDHEN, CDR2 SYDVKM. The DNA for the CDR3 is TGTGCCAGCAGTTTGGGAGGAGCAACTAATGAAAAACTGTTTTTT. Protein product: CASSLGGATNEKLFF.

The table lists this clone with a few counts. The chain uses TRBV6-6 and TRBJ2-7; the match to TRBD1 covers 7 bases. The CDR3 has 16 residues. V was clipped by 2 bases and J by 0 bases; unmatched bases: 7. Germline CDR1 reads MNHNY; CDR2 reads SVGAGI (reference sequence). CDR3 protein: CASSYPTGVFSYEQYF. The CDR3 nucleotides read TGTGCCAGCAGTTACCCCACAGGGGTCTTCTCCTACGAGCAGTACTTC.

In this sample, this clone turned up once. The J gene is TRBJ2-1, the V gene TRBV5-1, with TRBD2 as a possible D gene (5 bases). Germline V CDR1 and CDR2: SGHRS, YFSETQ. V dropped 2 bases and J dropped 4 bases, with 7 bases sitting between them. The CDR3 totals 13 residues. CDR3 protein: CASSFRDYNEQFF. The DNA of the CDR3 is TGCGCCAGCAGCTTCCGGGATTACAATGAGCAGTTCTTC.

This sequence joins TRBV7-3 and TRBJ2-4; TRBD1 agrees at 7 bases. V dropped 4 bases and J dropped 4; count of bases not matched to a gene: 7. The CDR3 consists of 15 residues. The germline CDR1 and CDR2 sequences are SGHTA and FQGTGA. The CDR3 spells CASSSPGTVKNIQYF. The CDR3 DNA is TGTGCCAGCAGCTCACCCGGGACAGTAAAAAACATTCAGTACTTC.

This clone was observed once. V gene TRBV6-1 combines with J gene TRBJ2-7; tentative D call: TRBD2 (5 bases). Germline loops: CDR1 MNHNS, CDR2 SASEGT. Trimming removed 2 bases from V and 5 bases from J, with 13 bases in between. This CDR3 is built from 14 residues. The CDR3 DNA follows: TGTGCCAGCAGTGAAAGAAGAGGGTTCCACGAGCAGTACTTC. It encodes CASSERRGFHEQYF.

The V gene is TRBV10-3, the J gene TRBJ2-5, with a tentative D call TRBD1 (5 bases). Germline values: CDR1 ENHRY, CDR2 SYGVKD. CDR3 length: 13 amino acids. V was shortened by 7 bases and J by 2 bases, with 11 bases between the two germline ends. This CDR3 reads CAINRTPQETQYF. The DNA for the CDR3 is TGTGCCATCAATAGGACACCTCAAGAGACCCAGTACTTC.

The V call is TRBV28, the J call TRBJ2-1, with TRBD2 as a possible D gene (5 bases). The ends were cut back, 6 bases at V and 0 bases at J, with 15 bases in the middle. Germline V gene sequence: CDR1 MDHEN, CDR2 SYDVKM. The CDR3 contains 16 residues. CDR3 nucleotide sequence: TGTGCCAGCAGGGGGAGTACCCCGAGCTCCTACAATGAGCAGTTCTTC. Its protein product is CASRGSTPSSYNEQFF.

This chain connects TRBV2 to TRBJ1-2, with 9 bases matching TRBD1. After removal of 10 bases from V and 2 bases from J, the junction contained 11 bases not matched to a gene. CDR3 length: 15 amino acids. Germline CDR1 is SNHLY and CDR2 is FYNNEI. The DNA of the CDR3 is TGTGCCATTCTTCCCCGCGACAGGGGGAACTATGGCTACACCTTC. Translated: CAILPRDRGNYGYTF.

V gene TRBV4-2 combines with J gene TRBJ2-7, with D unclear. The V gene lost 3 bases and the J gene lost 6 bases, with 15 bases spanning the gap. Germline loops: CDR1 LGHNA, CDR2 YNFKEQ. The CDR3 totals 14 residues. The CDR3 loop is CASSHPVSAVEQYF. CDR3 nucleotide sequence: TGTGCCAGCAGCCACCCCGTGTCCGCGGTCGAGCAGTACTTC.

The chain is built from TRBV28 and TRBJ2-4, with 7 bases aligning to TRBD2. The CDR3 sequence is 14 residues long. Germline CDR1 reads MDHEN; CDR2 reads SYDVKM. With 3 bases clipped from V and 5 bases from J, the junction kept 4 bases outside the gene matches. CDR3 DNA: TGTGCCAGCAGTTTCCGGGGGAGGGAAAACATTCAGTACTTC. It is translated as CASSFRGRENIQYF.

V is TRBV11-3 and J is TRBJ1-4; D remains ambiguous. Deletions cut 3 bases from V and 1 base from J, with 15 bases between. Per germline, CDR1 SGHNT and CDR2 YENEEA. The CDR3 spans 17 residues. DNA for the CDR3: TGTGCCAGCAGCTTCAGAGGGAACTTGGGAACTAATGAAAAACTGTTTTTT. It translates to CASSFRGNLGTNEKLFF.

The chain combines TRBV6-5 with TRBJ1-5, with TRBD1 matching over 8 bases. Germline CDR1 and CDR2: MNHEY and SVGAGI. This CDR3 region has 16 residues. V shed 4 bases, J shed 3 bases, and the junction held 8 bases outside the gene matches. CDR3 residues: CASSLHDRGLNQPQHF. CDR3 in DNA: TGTGCCAGCAGTTTACACGACAGGGGCCTCAATCAGCCCCAGCATTTT.

The chain joins TRBV19 to TRBJ2-5; a possible D gene is TRBD2 (6 bases). Trimming stripped 4 bases from V and 7 bases from J, with 22 bases between. The CDR3 runs to 16 residues. CDR1 is LNHDA, CDR2 SQIVND, per germline (reference sequence). In DNA, the CDR3 is TGTGCCAGTAGTACCTCTCAGACTAGGCAAGTGGGGACCCAGTACTTC. This gives the protein CASSTSQTRQVGTQYF.

The chain has TRBV5-5 and TRBJ2-5, with D perhaps matching TRBD1 (7 bases). Germline CDR1 is SGHKS and CDR2 is YYEKEE (reference sequence). V dropped 4 bases and J dropped 5 bases, with 15 bases sitting between them. The CDR3 is made up of 14 amino acids. The CDR3 nucleotides are TGTGCCAGCAGCGTATCACAGGGGACTGAGACCCAGTACTTC. It encodes CASSVSQGTETQYF. The full variable domain, with the rest looked up from reference TRBV5-5 and TRBJ2-5, is DAGVTQSPTHLIKTRGQQVTLRCSPISGHKSVSWYQQVLGQGPQFIFQYYEKEERGRGNFPDRFSARQFPNYSSELNVNALLLGDSALYLCASSVSQGTETQYFGPGTRLLVL.

The CDR3 DNA reads as TGTGCCAGCAGTGAGCCAACCTACGAGCAGTACTTC. Translation gives CASSEPTYEQYF. This chain connects TRBV7-8 to TRBJ2-7; the D is unclear. The CDR3 extends over 12 amino acids. Trimming removed 6 bases at V and 2 bases at J, with 8 bases between. Germline V gives CDR1 SGHVS, CDR2 FQNEAQ.

CDR3 sequence: CASSGKLADSYNEQFF. The CDR3 nucleotides read TGTGCCAGCAGCGGTAAGCTAGCGGATTCCTACAATGAGCAGTTCTTC. The chain links TRBV5-4 to TRBJ2-1, with 7 bases aligning to TRBD2. The CDR3 contains 16 residues. Germline V gene lookup returns CDR1 SGHNT and CDR2 YYREEE (reference sequence). Unmatched junction bases numbered 8, after V lost 4 bases and J lost 1 base.

Notes on this clone: At one of its ends the junction is not consistent with the germline gene, which may arise from a read error. The gene calls are TRBV7-3 and TRBJ2-4; a weak D match, TRBD2 (5 bases). The CDR3 runs to 9 residues. Germline V gene lookup returns CDR1 SGHTA and CDR2 FQGTGA. The CDR3 nucleotides are TGTGCCAGCAGTTCCTGGCGGAGGTTC. Protein sequence: CASSSWRRF.

The chain has TRBV15 and TRBJ1-5; 8 bases fit TRBD1. Trimming at V came to 3 bases and at J to 8 bases, leaving 12 bases not matched to a gene. This CDR3 region has 16 residues. CDR1 is LNHNV and CDR2 is YYDKDF in the germline V gene (reference sequence). In DNA, the CDR3 is TGTGCCACCAGCAGTCCCCGACAGGGGACTGGGAAGCCCCAGCATTTT. As protein: CATSSPRQGTGKPQHF.

This sequence joins TRBV5-8 and TRBJ2-7; D call uncertain. This CDR3 spans 12 amino acids. With 4 bases removed from V and 6 bases from J, the gap between germline ends came to 11 bases. Looked up from germline, CDR1 is SGHTS and CDR2 is YDEGEE. The CDR3 nucleotides read TGTGCCAGCAGCCCCCCATCAATCGAGCAGTACTTC. This sequence encodes CASSPPSIEQYF.

The chain carries TRBV19 and TRBJ1-4, with D hard to call. Trimming shortened V by 3 bases and J by 2 bases, and 10 bases separated the two germline ends. This CDR3 spans 15 amino acids. Looked up from germline, CDR1 is LNHDA and CDR2 is SQIVND (reference sequence). Here the CDR3 DNA reads TGTGCCAGTAGTATCAACTTCTCTACTAATGAAAAACTGTTTTTT. Protein product: CASSINFSTNEKLFF.

V and J are TRBV7-9 and TRBJ2-1; D is undetermined. Germline lookup yields CDR1 SEHNR and CDR2 FQNEAQ (reference sequence). The CDR3 sequence is 12 residues long. V was trimmed by 4 bases and J by 5 bases, leaving 6 bases between them. The CDR3, as DNA: TGTGCCAGCAGCTGGAGCCACAATGAGCAGTTCTTC. It is translated as CASSWSHNEQFF.

The chain combines TRBV7-8 with TRBJ2-7; 14 positions agree with TRBD2. This CDR3 is built from 15 residues. V dropped 6 bases and J dropped 5; count of bases not matched to a gene: 6. The germline gives CDR1 SGHVS, CDR2 FQNEAQ. The DNA for the CDR3 is TGTGCCAGCAGAAAGACTAGCGGGGGGGAAGACGAGCAGTACTTC. Residues: CASRKTSGGEDEQYF.

Only one count was recorded for this clone. The gene calls are TRBV15 and TRBJ1-4; tentatively, D is TRBD1 (5 bases). Deletions cut 3 bases from V and 2 bases from J, with 25 bases between. This CDR3 spans 20 amino acids. Germline V lookup: CDR1 LNHNV, CDR2 YYDKDF (reference sequence). The CDR3 region has the DNA TGTGCCACCAGCAGGTCCAGAAAGACAGCCATCCCCCCGACTAATGAAAAACTGTTTTTT. Its translation is CATSRSRKTAIPPTNEKLFF.

V usage is TRBV10-3 and J usage is TRBJ2-3, with TRBD2 matching over 8 bases. Germline lookup yields CDR1 ENHRY and CDR2 SYGVKD. The length of the CDR3 is 15 residues. Germline trimming cut 3 bases from V and 3 bases from J; bases unmatched to any gene: 5. The CDR3 region is CAISEGERETDTQYF. DNA for the CDR3: TGTGCCATCAGTGAAGGGGAGCGGGAGACAGATACGCAGTATTTT.

The chain uses TRBV7-9 and TRBJ2-1, with D perhaps TRBD1 (6 bases). Germline CDR1 SEHNR, CDR2 FQNEAQ (reference sequence). The length of the CDR3 is 12 residues. V was shortened by 5 bases and J by 10 bases, with 12 bases between the two germline ends. The CDR3: CASSPQGPEQFF. CDR3 DNA: TGTGCCAGCAGCCCACAGGGTCCCGAGCAGTTCTTC.

The V and J genes are TRBV9 and TRBJ1-1; the D gene is possibly TRBD1 (5 bases). Trimming stripped 0 bases from V and 3 bases from J, with 15 bases between. In germline, CDR1 is SGDLS, CDR2 YYNGEE. This CDR3 spans 16 amino acids. The CDR3 region is CASSVGVGAPDTEAFF. Written as DNA, the CDR3 is TGTGCCAGCAGCGTAGGAGTAGGGGCGCCTGACACTGAAGCTTTCTTT.